The rows below give T cell receptor beta chains drawn from one sample of a study of blood T cell repertoires in COVID-19. The table came from immunoSEQ multiplex PCR; TCRdb's copy has only in-frame clones and leaves some out. Of a few hundred thousand clones in the sample, 86% are singletons; the top ten hold around 1.5%. Sequencing input: peripheral blood. These receptors came from a woman aged 50 to 60 with acute or convalescent COVID-19. The CDR3 runs from the conserved cysteine through the conserved F or W. D genes are given only for firm matches. Clone size, where shown, is once, few, many, or a class for clones that have expanded.

V gene	J gene	clone size	D gene	CDR3 DNA	CDR3 protein
TRBV10-3	TRBJ2-3	few	TRBD2	TGTGCCATCAGTGAGTCTGGGACTAGCGGCACAGATACGCAGTATTTT	CAISESGTSGTDTQYF
TRBV28	TRBJ2-7	-	TRBD1	TGTGCCAGCAGACGGGACAGCGGTAATTTCTACGAGCAGTACTTC	CASRRDSGNFYEQYF
TRBV9	TRBJ2-7	-	-	TGTGCCAGCAGCGTAGACTACGACGGGAGCACCTACGAGCAGTACTTC	CASSVDYDGSTYEQYF
TRBV11-2	TRBJ2-7	once	-	TGTGCCAGCAGCTTAGGCGGGACCTCCTACGAGCAGTACTTC	CASSLGGTSYEQYF
TRBV4-1	TRBJ1-4	-	-	TGCGCCAGCAGCCAAGTGGGAGGGGTAGTAAAACTGTTTTTT	CASSQVGGVVKLFF
TRBV7-9	TRBJ1-6	-	-	TGTGCCAGCAGCTCACGGTCTGGAGGACCCCTCCACTTT	CASSSRSGGPLHF
TRBV28	TRBJ2-7	-	TRBD2	TGTGCCAGCACTTCCCCGGGGGGAAGCTACGAGCAGTACTTC	CASTSPGGSYEQYF
TRBV24-1	TRBJ1-2	once	-	TGTGCCACCAGTGATTTGAGGACAAGGGGCTACACCTTC	CATSDLRTRGYTF
TRBV24-1	TRBJ2-1	-	TRBD2	TGTGCCACCAGTGATTTTGTGCTAGCGGGAGGCGGTGAGCAGTTCTTC	CATSDFVLAGGGEQFF
TRBV19	TRBJ1-1	-	TRBD1	TGTGCCAGTAGTATAGGCCCGACAGGGTTGAACACTGAAGCTTTCTTT	CASSIGPTGLNTEAFF
TRBV5-1	TRBJ2-3	-	-	TGCGCCAGCAGCTTGGCCTACAGCTTCACAGATACGCAGTATTTT	CASSLAYSFTDTQYF
TRBV7-2	TRBJ1-5	-	TRBD1	TGTGCCAGCAGCGCGGTGACAGGGATCGGTCAGCCCCAGCATTTT	CASSAVTGIGQPQHF
TRBV5-1	TRBJ1-1	-	-	TGCGCCAGCTTAGGACAGCCGAACACTGAAGCTTTCTTT	CASLGQPNTEAFF
TRBV9	TRBJ1-4	-	TRBD1	TGTGCCAGCAGCGTTGGGACAGGGCCGGTGCAACTGTTTTTT	CASSVGTGPVQLFF
TRBV4-2	TRBJ1-2	-	-	TGTGCCAGCAGCCAAGCAAGGCAGGAGGATGGCTACACCTTC	CASSQARQEDGYTF
TRBV7-2	TRBJ2-7	-	-	TGTGCCAGCAGCTTAGGGCGGCGCTCCTACGAGCAGTACTTC	CASSLGRRSYEQYF
TRBV9	TRBJ2-5	once	-	TGTGCCAGCAGCGTATCCAGGGAGGTGTCTCAAGAGACCCAGTACTTC	CASSVSREVSQETQYF
TRBV20-1	TRBJ1-2	-	TRBD1	TGCAGTGGGGACAGAATCGATGGCTACACCTTC	CSGDRIDGYTF
TRBV5-4	TRBJ2-7	once	TRBD1	TGTGCCAGCAGCGGCCGGACAGGGTCGGAAGAGCAGTACTTC	CASSGRTGSEEQYF
TRBV6-5	TRBJ2-7	-	-	TGTGCCAGCAGTTACGACTACGTACGCGGGGCGTACGAGCAGTACTTC	CASSYDYVRGAYEQYF
TRBV15	TRBJ2-1	-	TRBD2	TGTGCCACCAGCAGCTATAGCGGGAGCTCCTACAATGAGCAGTTCTTC	CATSSYSGSSYNEQFF
TRBV9	TRBJ2-1	-	TRBD2	TGTGCCAGCAGCGTAGAGAAGCGGGAGCCATACAATGAGCAGTTCTTC	CASSVEKREPYNEQFF
TRBV3-1/TRBV3-2	TRBJ2-7	once	-	TGTGCCAGCAGCCCAGCCTTGGGCCGAGCCTCAATCTCCTACGAGCAGTACTTC	CASSPALGRASISYEQYF
TRBV2	TRBJ2-2	once	-	TGTGCCAGCAGTCCGGGGACTAACACCGGGGAGCTGTTTTTT	CASSPGTNTGELFF
TRBV14	TRBJ2-7	-	-	TGTGCCAGCAGCCAAGTATTCTCGGGAAGACTCTCCTACGAGCAGTACTTC	CASSQVFSGRLSYEQYF
TRBV7-3	TRBJ2-5	-	TRBD2	TGTGCCAGCAGCTTAAGGCCTAGCGGTGTACAAGAGACCCAGTACTTC	CASSLRPSGVQETQYF
TRBV7-8	TRBJ2-1	-	-	TGTGCCAGCAGCTTAAGGAGGGCTGATGACTACAATGAGCAGTTCTTC	CASSLRRADDYNEQFF
TRBV7-9	TRBJ2-3	-	TRBD2	TGTGCCAGCAGCTCCCTGCGGGAGACTGAGCCCACAGATACGCAGTATTTT	CASSSLRETEPTDTQYF
TRBV6-5	TRBJ1-1	-	-	TGTGCCAGCAGTTCCCGACAATCACGGACTGAAGCTTTCTTT	CASSSRQSRTEAFF
TRBV24-1	TRBJ2-7	-	-	TGTGCCACCAGCCTCGGGGGGCCAAACTTC	CATSLGGPNF
TRBV5-4	TRBJ2-7	-	TRBD1	TGTGCCAGCAGCTTGAGACAGGGTTTTTACGAGCAGTACTTC	CASSLRQGFYEQYF
TRBV7-2	TRBJ1-1	-	TRBD1	TGTGCCAGCAGAACCGGGACAGTAAACACTGAAGCTTTCTTT	CASRTGTVNTEAFF
TRBV29-1	TRBJ1-1	-	-	TGCAGCGCCGCCAGGATTCTGAACACTGAAGCTTTCTTT	CSAARILNTEAFF
TRBV7-3	TRBJ1-2	-	TRBD1	TGTGCCAGCAGCTTAGGAACAGGGGACCTCGGCTATGGCTACACCTTC	CASSLGTGDLGYGYTF